This passage covers 5 T cell receptor beta chains from one sample sequenced in a study of shared clonotypes between healthy human individuals (dated by TCRdb to the early 2020s). The library relied on the immunoSEQ multiplex PCR assay. Imported from immuneACCESS, the table was reduced by TCRdb to in-frame sequences with V and J called. These copies leave out some clones; in studies compared against another copy, an unresolved V gene accounts for under half, and the cause of the remainder is not known. The table for this sample lists about 680,000 clones; 92% of them were counted only once. The ten biggest clones cover roughly 22% of the sample. For the CD8 naive samples, CD45RO-negative cells were positively selected for CCR7, yielding a CD45RA+CCR7+ population from which TemRA cells were excluded. The sequenced sample was naive CD8+ T cells sorted from blood. In the paper's terms, the cell subset or site label means: CD45RA+CCR7+. These receptors were taken from a man younger than 45 in good health.

V is TRBV28 and J is TRBJ1-4; 9 nucleotides match TRBD1. Per the germline V gene, CDR1 is MDHEN and CDR2 is SYDVKM. CDR3 size: 15 residues. Germline trimming cut 2 bases from V and 7 bases from J; bases unmatched to any gene: 5. The CDR3 here is CASSLIGTGLEKLFF. CDR3 nucleotide sequence: TGTGCCAGCAGTTTAATAGGGACAGGGCTTGAAAAACTGTTTTTT.

The rearrangement links TRBV20-1 to TRBJ2-1; D gene uncertain. V dropped 2 bases and J dropped 6 bases, with 5 bases sitting between them. CDR3 size: 11 residues. Germline values: CDR1 DFQATT, CDR2 SNEGSKA (reference sequence). The CDR3 loop is CSARYSNEQFF. CDR3 nucleotides: TGCAGTGCTAGATATTCCAATGAGCAGTTCTTC.

This chain uses TRBV5-1 with TRBJ2-7; D is perhaps TRBD2 (6 bases). The CDR3 has 18 amino acids. Germline V gives CDR1 SGHRS, CDR2 YFSETQ. V dropped 0 bases and J dropped 0 bases, with 19 bases sitting between them. The DNA for the CDR3 is TGCGCCAGCAGCTTGGCCGGGTCTAGCGCGCAACTCTCCTACGAGCAGTACTTC. It is translated as CASSLAGSSAQLSYEQYF.

The chain links TRBV29-1 to TRBJ2-3; possibly TRBD1 for D (6 bases). From germline, CDR1 is SQVTM and CDR2 ANQGSEA. Trimming took 1 base from V and 6 from J, leaving 11 bases between them. This CDR3 contains 13 residues. The CDR3 spells CSVEALRGDTQYF. As DNA, the CDR3 is TGCAGCGTTGAAGCCCTAAGGGGGGATACGCAGTATTTT.

The J gene is TRBJ2-7, the V gene TRBV4-3, with D hard to call. Germline CDR1 LGHNA, CDR2 YSLEER. The CDR3 runs to 14 residues. Trimming shortened V by 0 bases and J by 4 bases, and 10 bases separated the two germline ends. The DNA for the CDR3 is TGCGCCAGCAGCCAAGACAGAACAAATTACGAGCAGTACTTC. Its protein product is CASSQDRTNYEQYF.